This section outlines one T cell receptor (beta chain) sequence together with its context. The antigen remains unidentified. This sample is part of a study of Graves' ophthalmopathy and Graves' hyperthyroidism. Looking at the study overall: No progression to ophthalmopathy over 18 months defined stable hyperthyroidism. The study, taken as a whole, reports: Most thyroid clonotypes expanded beyond 0.001 frequency were also found in blood. In separating ophthalmopathy from stable hyperthyroidism, a 13-signature model achieved around 85% sensitivity and approximately 80% specificity.

The sequenced template was RNA, covering the TCR beta CDR3 region. The library came from an HTBI-primed first-round RT-PCR and a second-round multiplex PCR. TCRdb itself ran the multiplex PCR reads through MiXCR, one entry per CDR3 protein. The sample includes about 600,000 distinct CDR3 sequences, under 40% of them seen just once. Diagnosis used clinical symptoms, serum thyroxine, TRAb, thyroid ultrasound and orbital computed tomography. The sample was peripheral blood or thyroid tissue (not recorded which). The TCR comes from an adult man with Graves' hyperthyroidism.

CDR3 residues: CASSFLGQGREWAGELFF. The CDR3, as DNA: TGTGCCAGCAGTTTTTTGGGACAGGGTCGTGAGTGGGCCGGGGAGCTGTTTTTT. The chain combines TRBV27 with TRBJ2-2; 9 nucleotides agree with TRBD1. Germline V gives CDR1 MNHEY, CDR2 SMNVEV (reference sequence). The CDR3 extends over 18 amino acids. Losses at the gene ends were 3 bases for V and 6 bases for J; bases not matched to a gene: 14.